The 15 T cell receptor beta chains reported below all come from one sample, sequenced in a study of T cell repertoires in cytomegalovirus infection. MiXCR was run by TCRdb on the reads, yielding one entry per CDR3 protein. Of 150,000 to 200,000 distinct CDR3 sequences in the sample, 28% are singletons; the top ten hold 30% to 35%. Specimen: PBMCs. All receptors come from a human donor in good health (CMV status not recorded). Some clones in this sample may be carry-over from other donors' samples.

The rearrangement links TRBV11-2 to TRBJ2-3, with a possible D match to TRBD1 (5 bases). CDR1 and CDR2 from the germline V gene are SGHAT and FQNNGV. Trimming removed 5 bases at V and 0 bases at J, with 12 bases between. The CDR3 runs to 15 residues. CDR3 region: CASSRTGVSTDTQYF. The CDR3 bases are TGTGCCAGCAGCCGAACAGGCGTTAGCACAGATACGCAGTATTTT.

V gene TRBV7-8 combines with J gene TRBJ1-6; possible D gene TRBD1, 6 bases. The V gene lost 4 bases and the J gene lost 1 base, with 8 bases spanning the gap. Germline V lookup: CDR1 SGHVS, CDR2 FQNEAQ. This CDR3 is 15 amino acids long. The CDR3 nucleotides read TGTGCCAGCAGCTCAGGGGTTTCCTATAATTCACCCCTCCACTTT. Protein product: CASSSGVSYNSPLHF.

This clonotype was seen a few times. The gene calls are TRBV7-9 and TRBJ1-1, with 10 positions matching TRBD1. Germline trimming cut 5 bases from V and 3 bases from J; bases unmatched to any gene: 6. CDR1 SEHNR and CDR2 FQNEAQ come from the germline V gene (reference sequence). The CDR3 totals 15 residues. For the CDR3, the DNA is TGTGCCAGCAGCCCGCCAGGGACAGGGGACACTGAAGCTTTCTTT. Amino acid sequence: CASSPPGTGDTEAFF.

This clonotype was seen ten or more times. J is TRBJ2-1 and V is TRBV7-3, with 13 bases that match TRBD2. The germline V gene encodes CDR1 SGHTA and CDR2 FQGTGA. V lost 5 bases, J lost 8 bases, and 9 bases stayed unmatched. The length of the CDR3 is 16 residues. The CDR3 is CASSVWTSGGGDEQFF. CDR3 DNA: TGTGCCAGCAGCGTGTGGACTAGCGGGGGAGGCGATGAGCAGTTCTTC.

This clonotype was seen at least ten times. The chain joins TRBV7-8 to TRBJ2-1; weak D call: TRBD1 (6 bases). V lost 1 base, J lost 3 bases, and 16 bases lay in between. Germline loops: CDR1 SGHVS, CDR2 FQNEAQ. The CDR3 spans 17 residues. CDR3 in amino acids: CASSLDRSGHHYNEQFF. The CDR3 nucleotides are TGTGCCAGCAGCTTAGATAGGTCGGGACACCACTACAATGAGCAGTTCTTC.

V and J are TRBV20-1 and TRBJ1-5, with D maybe TRBD1 (5 bases). The CDR3 covers 13 residues. Germline values: CDR1 DFQATT, CDR2 SNEGSKA (reference sequence). The V end was cut by 6 bases, the J end by 7 bases, with 16 bases between. CDR3 DNA: TGCAGTGCCCTCACTGACAGAATCCAGCCCCAGCATTTT. Translated: CSALTDRIQPQHF.

This clonotype was detected only a few times. V is TRBV27 and J is TRBJ2-6; no clear D. Looked up from germline, CDR1 is MNHEY and CDR2 is SMNVEV (reference sequence). The CDR3 loop spans 16 amino acids. With 2 bases removed from V and 0 bases from J, the gap between germline ends came to 8 bases. CDR3 DNA sequence: TGTGCCAGCAGTTTAATTAGGAGCTCTGGGGCCAACGTCCTGACTTTC. Translation gives CASSLIRSSGANVLTF. The full variable domain, in which reference TRBV27 and TRBJ2-6 provide the parts outside the CDR3, is EAQVTQNPRYLITVTGKKLTVTCSQNMNHEYMSWYRQDPGLGLRQIYYSMNVEVTDKGDVPEGYKVSRKEKRNFPLILESPSPNQTSLYFCASSLIRSSGANVLTFGAGSRLTVL.

A few counts support this clonotype. The genes are TRBV5-6 and TRBJ2-2; no clear D. V shed 1 base and J shed 5 bases, with 6 bases lying between them. Germline V gene lookup returns CDR1 SGHDT and CDR2 YYEEEE. The CDR3 spans 13 residues. Here the CDR3 DNA reads TGTGCCAGCAGCTTGATGGTAACCGGGGAGCTGTTTTTT. It yields the protein CASSLMVTGELFF.

V usage is TRBV7-3 and J usage is TRBJ2-7; D not certain. The V end lost 2 bases, the J end lost 3 bases, and 8 bases lay between the germline ends. The CDR3 length is 13 residues. Per the germline V gene, CDR1 is SGHTA and CDR2 is FQGTGA. The CDR3 nucleotides read TGTGCCAGCAGCTTATCCGACGGCTACGAGCAGTACTTC. Its translation: CASSLSDGYEQYF.

This clonotype was counted only a few times. The rearrangement joins TRBV5-5 to TRBJ1-2, with 9 bases lining up with TRBD1. Germline CDR1 SGHKS, CDR2 YYEKEE (reference sequence). The junction had 5 bases not matched to a gene; V was cut back by 2 bases and J by 0 bases. The CDR3 has 16 residues. Here the CDR3 DNA reads TGTGCCAGCAGCTTTTCCGGGACAGGGCCTAACTATGGCTACACCTTC. Residues: CASSFSGTGPNYGYTF.

This clonotype has at least ten counts. This chain joins TRBV5-5 and TRBJ2-3, with D unclear. Germline V gene lookup returns CDR1 SGHKS and CDR2 YYEKEE (reference sequence). This CDR3 has 15 amino acids. Trimming shortened V by 0 bases and J by 0 bases, and 8 bases separated the two germline ends. This CDR3 reads CASSLEAPSTDTQYF. The CDR3 coding sequence is TGTGCCAGCAGCTTGGAAGCGCCCAGCACAGATACGCAGTATTTT. The variable domain in full, completed from reference TRBV5-5 and TRBJ2-3, reads DAGVTQSPTHLIKTRGQQVTLRCSPISGHKSVSWYQQVLGQGPQFIFQYYEKEERGRGNFPDRFSARQFPNYSSELNVNALLLGDSALYLCASSLEAPSTDTQYFGPGTRLTVL.

This clonotype appeared a few times. The CDR3 sequence: CASSPVRGGTDTQYF. In DNA, the CDR3 is TGTGCCAGCAGCCCTGTTCGGGGGGGCACAGATACGCAGTATTTT. The V call is TRBV7-2, the J call TRBJ2-3; 7 bases fit TRBD2. Germline V gene sequence: CDR1 SGHTA, CDR2 FQGNSA. The CDR3 contains 15 residues. J was trimmed by 1 base and V by 5 bases; bases with no gene match: 6.

This clonotype occurred many times. V gene TRBV12-5 combines with J gene TRBJ1-1; D gene uncertain. Germline CDR1 is LGHNT and CDR2 is FRNRAP. The CDR3 is 14 amino acids. V gave up 2 bases and J gave up 1 base, with 8 bases separating them. CDR3 bases: TGTGCTAGTGGTTTGACTCCGGGGAACACTGAAGCTTTCTTT. It translates to CASGLTPGNTEAFF.

The chain employs TRBV12-3 or TRBV12-4 and TRBJ2-1; TRBD1 might be the D (6 bases). Trimming removed 10 bases from V and 1 base from J, with 17 bases in between. CDR3 length: 15 residues. The CDR3 protein is CATSQGDRSYNEQFF. For the CDR3, the DNA is TGTGCCACCTCACAAGGAGACAGGTCCTACAATGAGCAGTTCTTC.

This clonotype was detected ten times or more. This chain uses TRBV7-4 with TRBJ1-4; D remains ambiguous. Trimming left V 5 bases short and J 4 bases short, with 2 bases between. CDR1 SGHVT and CDR2 SQSDAQ come from the germline V gene. The CDR3 is made up of 11 amino acids. Here the CDR3 reads CASSLNEKLFF. As DNA, the CDR3 is TGTGCCAGCAGCCTTAATGAAAAACTGTTTTTT. Looking up the rest from reference TRBV7-4 and TRBJ1-4 gives the full variable domain: GAGVSQSPRYKVAKRGRDVALRCDSISGHVTLYWYRQTLGQGSEVLTYSQSDAQRDKSGRPSGRFSAERPERSVSTLKIQRTEQGDSAVYLCASSLNEKLFFGSGTQLSVL.